The T cell receptor beta chain under discussion was sequenced for a study of control samples from healthy donors and cancer patients. Using immunoSEQ multiplex PCR, the repertoire was profiled, and TCRdb retains in-frame clones only, with some absent. The sample shows around 100,000 clones, roughly 87% of them seen only once. The V and J ends lost 0 bases and 8 bases respectively, with 10 bases between them. Germline V lookup: CDR1 KGHSH, CDR2 LQKENI. There are 13 residues in the CDR3. The source material was blood. This sequence originates from a woman between 45 and 65 years old in good health. This chain joins TRBV18 and TRBJ1-1; D uncertain. The CDR3 bases are TGTGCCAGCTCACCACCGGGAAATATAGAAGCTTTCTTT. The encoded protein is CASSPPGNIEAFF. Full variable domain (rest looked up from reference TRBV18 and TRBJ1-1): NAGVMQNPRHLVRRRGQEARLRCSPMKGHSHVYWYRQLPEEGLKFMVYLQKENIIDESGMPKERFSAEFPKEGPSILRIQQVVRGDSAAYFCASSPPGNIEAFFGQGTRLTVV.